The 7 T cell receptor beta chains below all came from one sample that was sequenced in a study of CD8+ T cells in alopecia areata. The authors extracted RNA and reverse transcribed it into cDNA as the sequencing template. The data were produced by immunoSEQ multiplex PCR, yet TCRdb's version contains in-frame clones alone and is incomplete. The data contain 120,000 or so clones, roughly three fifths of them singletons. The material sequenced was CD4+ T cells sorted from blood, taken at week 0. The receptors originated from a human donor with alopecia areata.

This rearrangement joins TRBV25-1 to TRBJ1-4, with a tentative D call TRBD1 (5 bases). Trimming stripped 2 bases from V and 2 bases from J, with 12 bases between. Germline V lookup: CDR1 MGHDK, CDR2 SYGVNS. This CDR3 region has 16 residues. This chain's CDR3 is CASSEQEGQTNEKLFF. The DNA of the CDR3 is TGTGCCAGCAGTGAACAAGAGGGGCAGACTAATGAAAAACTGTTTTTT.

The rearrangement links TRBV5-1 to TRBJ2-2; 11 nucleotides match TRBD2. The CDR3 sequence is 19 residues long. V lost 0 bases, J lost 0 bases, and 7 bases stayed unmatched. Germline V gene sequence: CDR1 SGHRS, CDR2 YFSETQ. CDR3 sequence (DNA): TGCGCCAGCAGCTTGGTGGCTAGCGGGGGGAACGCGAACACCGGGGAGCTGTTTTTT. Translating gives CASSLVASGGNANTGELFF.

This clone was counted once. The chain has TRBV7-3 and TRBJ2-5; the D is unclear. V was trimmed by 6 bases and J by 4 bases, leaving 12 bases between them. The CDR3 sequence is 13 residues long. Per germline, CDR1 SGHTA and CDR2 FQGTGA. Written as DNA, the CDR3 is TGTGCCAGCAGTGTCAATGTGGGAGAGACCCAGTACTTC. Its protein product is CASSVNVGETQYF.

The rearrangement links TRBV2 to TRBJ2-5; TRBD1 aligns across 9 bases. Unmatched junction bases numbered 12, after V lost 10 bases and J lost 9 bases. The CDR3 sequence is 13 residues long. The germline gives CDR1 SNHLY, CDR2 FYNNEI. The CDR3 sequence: CATDMGTGNPQYF. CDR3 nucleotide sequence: TGTGCCACCGACATGGGGACAGGGAACCCCCAGTACTTC.

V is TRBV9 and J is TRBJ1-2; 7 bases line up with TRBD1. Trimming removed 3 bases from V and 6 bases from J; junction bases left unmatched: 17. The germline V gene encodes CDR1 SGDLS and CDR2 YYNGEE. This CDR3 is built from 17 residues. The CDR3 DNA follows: TGTGCCAGCAGCGCCGACCGAAACGTAAGACAGGGTGATGGCTACACCTTC. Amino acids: CASSADRNVRQGDGYTF.

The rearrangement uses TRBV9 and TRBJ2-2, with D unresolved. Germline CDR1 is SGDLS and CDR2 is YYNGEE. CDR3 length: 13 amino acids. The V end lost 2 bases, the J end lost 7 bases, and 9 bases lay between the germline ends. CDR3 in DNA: TGTGCCAGCAGCGTTTCGTTATACGGGGAGCTGTTTTTT. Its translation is CASSVSLYGELFF.

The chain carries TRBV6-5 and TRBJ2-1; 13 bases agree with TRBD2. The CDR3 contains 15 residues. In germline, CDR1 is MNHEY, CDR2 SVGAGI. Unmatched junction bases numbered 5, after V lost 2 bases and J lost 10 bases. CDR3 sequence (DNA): TGTGCCAGCAGTTACGTAAGGACTAGCGGGGGAGAGCAGTTCTTC. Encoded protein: CASSYVRTSGGEQFF.